This T cell receptor (beta chain) was profiled in a study of blood T cell repertoires in COVID-19. Study as a whole: Sample material is recorded as cDNA or gDNA derived from T cells, B-cell-depleted T cells, or PBMCs.

In this sample, this clone turned up once. Germline V lookup: CDR1 MNHEY, CDR2 SVGAGI. V lost 5 bases to trimming and J lost 6 bases, with 16 bases between them. The CDR3 has 14 residues. Authors' methods: Counts of nucleated cells, estimated from reference gene primer amplification, were obtained. Some clones are missing from TCRdb's copy, which holds only in-frame ones; the method was immunoSEQ multiplex PCR. V and J calls and clone size follow that table, whereas D and trimming were derived from the DNA. The sample consists of over 150,000 clones, around 90% of them appearing once. This chain links TRBV6-5 with TRBJ1-2; no firm D call. Input material: peripheral blood. The source is a man aged 18 to 29 with acute or convalescent COVID-19. CDR3 in amino acids: CASSPSGMPDGYTF. For the CDR3, the DNA is TGTGCCAGCAGTCCCTCCGGGATGCCGGATGGCTACACCTTC.